A selection of T cell receptor beta chains follows, all from one sample in a study of post-analysis software for immune sequencing data. Each CDR3 protein gets one entry after TCRdb re-called the PCR reads with MiXCR. In the table there are fewer than 850,000 distinct CDR3 sequences, roughly 29% of which are singletons. The sample comprised blood. The receptor source for this set is a girl between 5 and 17 years old with multiple sclerosis. Each CDR3 is given with its conserved first and last residue. The D gene is left open where the match is weak. Only some rows state a clone size, as once, few, many or a class for expanded clones.

-	few	TRBV20-1	TRBJ1-5	CSATPRVYSNQPQHF	TGCAGTGCTACGCCCCGGGTTTATAGCAATCAGCCCCAGCATTTT
-	-	TRBV5-1	TRBJ1-1	CASSLWALGEQNTEAFF	TGCGCCAGCAGCTTGTGGGCGCTCGGGGAGCAGAACACTGAAGCTTTCTTT
-	few	TRBV5-1	TRBJ1-1	CASPGQMNTEAFF	TGCGCCAGCCCCGGACAAATGAACACTGAAGCTTTCTTT
TRBD2	few	TRBV28	TRBJ2-1	CASSYPSGGAGDEQFF	TGTGCCAGCAGTTACCCTAGCGGGGGGGCCGGTGATGAGCAGTTCTTC
-	many	TRBV7-2	TRBJ2-5	CASSRGLQETQYF	TGTGCCAGCAGCCGGGGGCTTCAAGAGACCCAGTACTTC
TRBD2	-	TRBV20-1	TRBJ2-3	CSARGLAGVGRTDTQYF	TGCAGTGCTAGAGGGCTAGCGGGAGTCGGTCGCACAGATACGCAGTATTTT
-	-	TRBV27	TRBJ1-1	CASSLVTATGTEAFF	TGTGCCAGCAGTTTGGTCACGGCGACGGGCACTGAAGCTTTCTTT
TRBD1	-	TRBV28	TRBJ1-5	CASKRGQDLSNQPQHF	TGTGCCAGCAAGCGGGGACAGGACCTTAGCAATCAGCCCCAGCATTTT
-	-	TRBV7-2	TRBJ1-1	CASSLAGGTRGPEAFF	TGTGCCAGCAGCTTAGCTGGCGGGACCAGGGGCCCTGAAGCTTTCTTT
TRBD1	-	TRBV29-1	TRBJ2-7	CSVEGQGDEQYF	TGCAGCGTTGAAGGTCAGGGGGACGAGCAGTACTTC
-	-	TRBV29-1	TRBJ1-2	CSVGHGERYGYTF	TGCAGCGTCGGCCACGGGGAGAGGTATGGCTACACCTTC
-	few	TRBV20-1	TRBJ2-1	CSARDSGGSSYNEQFF	TGCAGTGCTAGAGATTCGGGTGGAAGCTCCTACAATGAGCAGTTCTTC
-	few	TRBV7-2	TRBJ1-5	CASSLQWGHNQPQHF	TGTGCCAGCAGCTTACAGTGGGGACACAATCAGCCCCAGCATTTT
-	-	TRBV15	TRBJ2-1	CATSIEYNEQFF	TGTGCCACCAGCATAGAGTACAATGAGCAGTTCTTC
-	-	TRBV28	TRBJ2-5	CASRPGWATQYF	TGTGCCAGCAGACCGGGCTGGGCGACCCAGTACTTC
TRBD2	-	TRBV28	TRBJ2-7	CASSHGLANSYEQYF	TGTGCCAGCAGCCATGGACTAGCGAACTCCTACGAGCAGTACTTC
-	-	TRBV4-1	TRBJ1-1	CASSQLQSLVTEAFF	TGCGCCAGCAGCCAATTACAGTCACTTGTCACTGAAGCTTTCTTT
-	-	TRBV7-8	TRBJ1-2	CASSLDRSAHGYTF	TGTGCCAGCAGCTTAGATAGATCCGCCCATGGCTACACCTTC
-	-	TRBV28	TRBJ1-2	CASSFALQMGVQYGYTF	TGTGCCAGCAGTTTTGCCCTCCAGATGGGGGTACAGTATGGCTACACCTTC
-	few	TRBV20-1	TRBJ1-2	CSAQSGYGYTF	TGCAGTGCACAGTCCGGCTATGGCTACACCTTC
-	few	TRBV7-2	TRBJ1-5	CASSLIHQPQHF	TGTGCCAGCAGCTTGATCCATCAGCCCCAGCATTTT
TRBD1	-	TRBV4-1	TRBJ1-5	CASSQPDRAGQPQHF	TGCGCCAGCAGCCAACCCGACAGGGCGGGTCAGCCCCAGCATTTT
TRBD2	-	TRBV5-1	TRBJ2-1	CASRGLAGTYDEQFF	TGCGCCAGCAGAGGGCTAGCGGGGACCTACGATGAGCAGTTCTTC
-	few	TRBV6-5	TRBJ2-3	CASSPGGSMANTQYF	TGTGCCAGCAGTCCAGGCGGAAGTATGGCTAATACGCAGTATTTT
TRBD1	many	TRBV5-1	TRBJ2-3	CASWLTGGTDTQYF	TGCGCCAGCTGGTTAACAGGGGGCACAGATACGCAGTATTTT
-	-	TRBV27	TRBJ2-1	CASTQSGGHNERFF	TGTGCCAGCACCCAATCCGGGGGTCACAATGAGCGGTTCTTC